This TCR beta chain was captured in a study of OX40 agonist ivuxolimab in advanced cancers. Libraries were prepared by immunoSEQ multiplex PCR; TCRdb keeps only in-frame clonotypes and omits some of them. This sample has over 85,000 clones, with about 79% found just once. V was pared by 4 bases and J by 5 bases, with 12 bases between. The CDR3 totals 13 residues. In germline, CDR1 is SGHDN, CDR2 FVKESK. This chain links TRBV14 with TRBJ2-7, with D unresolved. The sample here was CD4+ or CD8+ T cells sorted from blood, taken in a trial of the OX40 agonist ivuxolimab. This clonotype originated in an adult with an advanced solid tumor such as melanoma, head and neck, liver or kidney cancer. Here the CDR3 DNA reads TGTGCCAGCAGCCGGTCGGGTAGGGACGAGCAGTACTTC. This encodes CASSRSGRDEQYF.